What follows are 7 T cell receptor beta chains derived from one specimen sequenced in a study of blood T cell repertoires in COVID-19. The table came from immunoSEQ multiplex PCR; TCRdb's copy has only in-frame clones and leaves some out. Of approximately 300,000 clones in the sample, 80% to 85% were seen once. The sequenced material came from peripheral blood. The receptors originated from a person aged 70 to 85 with COVID-19, enrolled during active disease.

V usage is TRBV6-5 and J usage is TRBJ2-7; no clear D. Germline V gives CDR1 MNHEY, CDR2 SVGAGI. The CDR3 covers 13 residues. Trimming cost V 0 bases and J 4 bases, with 7 bases left between them. For the CDR3, the DNA is TGTGCCAGCAGTTACTCGATCGGGTACGAGCAGTACTTC. The encoded protein is CASSYSIGYEQYF.

The chain has TRBV6-1 and TRBJ2-1; D not certain. This CDR3 contains 15 residues. Germline V gene lookup returns CDR1 MNHNS and CDR2 SASEGT. V lost 5 bases and J lost 4, with 15 bases in between. This chain's CDR3 is CASSHATGTYNEQFF. CDR3 coding DNA: TGTGCCAGCAGTCACGCGACTGGTACTTACAATGAGCAGTTCTTC.

This clone was picked up a small number of times. The rearrangement joins TRBV10-1 to TRBJ1-1; 7 nucleotides match TRBD1. V lost 9 bases to trimming and J lost 10 bases; unmatched junction nucleotides: 8. Germline loops: CDR1 WNHNN, CDR2 SYGVQD (reference sequence). The CDR3 contains 11 residues. The CDR3 region has the DNA TGCGCCAGATTAACAGGGGCACGAGCTTTCTTT. Translated: CARLTGARAFF.

This clone was counted ten times or more. The chain is built from TRBV6-5 and TRBJ2-5, with 9 bases that match TRBD2. J gave up 6 bases and V 7 bases, and 12 bases lay outside the gene matches. The germline V gene has CDR1 MNHEY and CDR2 SVGAGI. The CDR3 extends over 15 amino acids. The CDR3 sequence is CASTQVAGAFQTQYF. CDR3 in DNA: TGTGCCAGCACCCAAGTAGCGGGAGCTTTTCAGACCCAGTACTTC.

The chain has TRBV5-5 and TRBJ1-3; unclear D gene. Trimming shortened V by 0 bases and J by 4 bases, and 14 bases separated the two germline ends. The CDR3 covers 16 residues. The germline CDR1 and CDR2 sequences are SGHKS and YYEKEE (reference sequence). DNA for the CDR3: TGTGCCAGCAGCTTGGTTCCCCCGGGTGTAGGAAACACCATATATTTT. Protein: CASSLVPPGVGNTIYF.

J is TRBJ2-1 and V is TRBV12-3 or TRBV12-4; D gene uncertain. The CDR3 covers 11 residues. Trimming removed 8 bases at V and 5 bases at J, with 7 bases between. This CDR3 is CASGDDNEQFF. CDR3 in DNA: TGTGCCAGCGGAGATGACAATGAGCAGTTCTTC.

The gene calls are TRBV6-5 and TRBJ2-5, with 7 bases aligning to TRBD2. Germline lookup yields CDR1 MNHEY and CDR2 SVGAGI. The trim removed 4 bases at V and 3 bases at J, leaving 2 bases unmatched. The length of the CDR3 is 13 residues. In DNA, the CDR3 is TGTGCCAGCAGTTTCAGCGGGAAAGAGACCCAGTACTTC. Translated: CASSFSGKETQYF.